This T cell receptor beta chain was sequenced for a study of shared clonotypes between healthy human individuals. This clone has ten or more counts. The CDR3 has 14 residues. The V gene lost 1 base and the J gene lost 1 base, with 7 bases spanning the gap. CDR1 and CDR2 from the germline V gene are SGHAT and FQNNGV. TCRdb's copy holds only in-frame clones and misses some; the assay was immunoSEQ multiplex PCR. The data contain over a million clones, about 80% of them singletons. The chain couples TRBV11-2 to TRBJ2-5; D ambiguous. The source is a man in his late teens or twenties in good health. Some clones in this sample may be carry-over from other donors' samples. The sample consisted of memory CD4+ T cells from PBMCs. Regarding subset: CD45RA-negative fraction. This CDR3 is CASSLGQFQETQYF. The CDR3 DNA is TGTGCCAGCAGCTTAGGACAATTCCAAGAGACCCAGTACTTC.